The 27 T cell receptor beta chains listed next were all sequenced from one sample in a study of T cell responses to AZD1222 COVID-19 vaccine. TCRdb keeps only in-frame clones here, not all; method: immunoSEQ multiplex PCR. The table has 60,000 or so clones, 70% to 85% seen once. Sequences were derived from peripheral blood, sampled on day 0 of AZD1222 vaccination. These TCRs come from an adult in good health.

This chain links TRBV7-2 with TRBJ2-1; 12 nucleotides match TRBD2. The V gene end was trimmed by 5 bases and the J gene end by 8 bases; junction bases not matched to a gene: 7. Germline CDR1 is SGHTA and CDR2 is FQGNSA. This CDR3 is 15 amino acids long. DNA of the CDR3: TGTGCCAGCAGCGCTAGCGGGAGGGCATCCTATGAGCAGTTCTTC. Translation: CASSASGRASYEQFF.

The V call is TRBV10-3, the J call TRBJ2-6; D is perhaps TRBD1 (5 bases). The ends were cut back, 7 bases at V and 0 bases at J, with 10 bases in the middle. The V gene's germline CDR1 is ENHRY and CDR2 SYGVKD. This CDR3 contains 15 residues. CDR3 loop: CAIKGQLSGANVLTF. CDR3 bases: TGTGCCATCAAAGGACAACTCTCTGGGGCCAACGTCCTGACTTTC.

The gene calls are TRBV25-1 and TRBJ1-3, with D uncertain. Germline V gives CDR1 MGHDK, CDR2 SYGVNS. Trimming took off 5 bases at V and 3 bases at J, with 8 bases between the two ends. This CDR3 spans 13 amino acids. The CDR3 loop is CASSPSYGNTIYF. Written as DNA, the CDR3 is TGTGCCAGCAGTCCTTCCTATGGAAACACCATATATTTT.

The chain combines TRBV18 with TRBJ2-5; TRBD1 matches 10 bases. CDR1 KGHSH and CDR2 LQKENI come from the germline V gene. The CDR3 is 14 residues long. The V segment lost 6 bases and the J segment 5 bases; nucleotides outside the gene matches: 6. CDR3 bases: TGTGCCAGCTCCGGACAGGGGGAGGAGGAGACCCAGTACTTC. Protein: CASSGQGEEETQYF. Full variable domain (outside the CDR3, taken from reference TRBV18 and TRBJ2-5): NAGVMQNPRHLVRRRGQEARLRCSPMKGHSHVYWYRQLPEEGLKFMVYLQKENIIDESGMPKERFSAEFPKEGPSILRIQQVVRGDSAAYFCASSGQGEEETQYFGPGTRLLVL.

The genes are TRBV9 and TRBJ2-3; D might be TRBD2 (5 bases). The CDR3 length is 15 residues. V lost 3 bases and J lost 4, with 15 bases in between. CDR1 is SGDLS, CDR2 YYNGEE, per germline. CDR3 nucleotides: TGTGCCAGCAGCGCGAGGAGCGGCCCCCCAGATACGCAGTATTTT. Protein: CASSARSGPPDTQYF.

The gene calls are TRBV30 and TRBJ1-1; D call uncertain. The CDR3 spans 13 residues. The germline gives CDR1 GTSNPN, CDR2 SVGIG (reference sequence). V dropped 4 bases and J dropped 3 bases, with 12 bases sitting between them. The CDR3 DNA follows: TGTGCCTGGAACAAGGGATATTACACTGAAGCTTTCTTT. Amino acid sequence: CAWNKGYYTEAFF.

This clone was counted only a few times. The chain employs TRBV28 and TRBJ2-7; 8 bases map to TRBD1. The V segment lost 4 bases and the J segment 1 base; nucleotides outside the gene matches: 12. CDR3 size: 17 residues. Germline CDR1 MDHEN, CDR2 SYDVKM. In DNA, the CDR3 is TGTGCCAGCAGTTCCCTTCAGTATTGGACAGGGTCCTACGAGCAGTACTTC. This translates into CASSSLQYWTGSYEQYF.

The chain uses TRBV6-6 and TRBJ1-5; 8 nucleotides match TRBD1. With 6 bases clipped from V and 6 bases from J, the junction kept 7 bases outside the gene matches. CDR1 is MNHNY and CDR2 is SVGAGI in the germline V gene (reference sequence). This CDR3 is built from 14 residues. The CDR3 spells CASSVDRARQPQHF. The DNA for the CDR3 is TGTGCCAGCAGCGTGGACAGGGCGCGTCAGCCCCAGCATTTT.

The chain is built from TRBV2 and TRBJ2-3; 7 nucleotides align to TRBD2. This CDR3 has 15 amino acids. CDR1 is SNHLY and CDR2 is FYNNEI in the germline V gene. J gave up 4 bases and V 2 bases, and 6 bases lay outside the gene matches. The CDR3 loop is CASSEYQGGADTQYF. Written as DNA, the CDR3 is TGTGCCAGCAGTGAATACCAGGGAGGGGCAGATACGCAGTATTTT. Supplemented by reference TRBV2 and TRBJ2-3, the full variable domain reads EPEVTQTPSHQVTQMGQEVILRCVPISNHLYFYWYRQILGQKVEFLVSFYNNEISEKSEIFDDQFSVERPDGSNFTLKIRSTKLEDSAMYFCASSEYQGGADTQYFGPGTRLTVL.

The rearrangement links TRBV10-3 to TRBJ2-7; no clear D gene. Trimming took off 3 bases at V and 2 bases at J, with 5 bases between the two ends. This CDR3 has 12 residues. Germline V gene sequence: CDR1 ENHRY, CDR2 SYGVKD. This CDR3 reads CAISDRTYEQYF. The CDR3, as DNA: TGTGCCATCAGTGATAGAACCTACGAGCAGTACTTC.

The genes are TRBV4-2 and TRBJ2-2; D not resolved. With 3 bases removed from V and 9 bases from J, the gap between germline ends came to 11 bases. CDR1 and CDR2 (germline): LGHNA, YNFKEQ. This CDR3 is 13 amino acids long. CDR3 protein: CASSQERARELFF. CDR3 coding DNA: TGTGCCAGCAGCCAGGAAAGGGCGCGGGAGCTGTTTTTT.

The chain is built from TRBV10-3 and TRBJ1-1, with 10 bases matching TRBD1. The germline V gene has CDR1 ENHRY and CDR2 SYGVKD. With V trimmed by 8 bases and J by 11 bases, 8 bases remained unmatched. There are 12 residues in the CDR3. The CDR3: CAIGAEGQGAFF. The CDR3 coding sequence is TGTGCCATCGGGGCGGAGGGACAGGGGGCTTTCTTT.

The rearrangement joins TRBV3-1 (or the pseudogene TRBV3-2) to TRBJ1-1; D is possibly TRBD1 (6 bases). The V gene's germline CDR1 is LGHDT and CDR2 YNNKEL (reference sequence). Deletions cut 4 bases from V and 6 bases from J, with 21 bases between. The CDR3 totals 16 residues. The CDR3 loop is CASSPIISTGNAEAFF. CDR3 coding DNA: TGTGCCAGCAGCCCCATTATATCCACAGGGAATGCTGAAGCTTTCTTT.

The chain is built from TRBV4-3 and TRBJ1-2; TRBD1 is a possible D gene (6 bases). The V and J ends lost 0 bases and 8 bases respectively, with 16 bases between them. There are 15 residues in the CDR3. Germline CDR1 is LGHNA and CDR2 is YSLEER. CDR3 nucleotides: TGCGCCAGCAGCCAAGATTGGGGTGGGGGGCAAGGCTACACCTTC. This codes for CASSQDWGGGQGYTF.

V gene TRBV7-2 combines with J gene TRBJ1-5; perhaps TRBD1 as D (6 bases). V shed 4 bases and J shed 1 base, with 8 bases lying between them. The CDR3 contains 14 residues. Germline V gene sequence: CDR1 SGHTA, CDR2 FQGNSA. The CDR3 coding sequence is TGTGCCAGCAGCTGGGGGCCAAGCAATCAGCCCCAGCATTTT. Its translation: CASSWGPSNQPQHF.

This clone has only a few counts. The chain joins TRBV19 to TRBJ1-2; 7 bases match TRBD1. The ends lost 4 bases at V and 7 bases at J; junction bases unmatched: 6. Germline loops: CDR1 LNHDA, CDR2 SQIVND (reference sequence). The CDR3 extends over 13 amino acids. Here the CDR3 DNA reads TGTGCCAGTAGTAGAGACAGGGAGAGTGGCTACACCTTC. As protein: CASSRDRESGYTF.

The chain links TRBV28 to TRBJ2-3; 7 bases fit TRBD1. The germline CDR1 and CDR2 sequences are MDHEN and SYDVKM. The CDR3 is 14 residues long. V lost 5 bases, J lost 2 bases, and 4 bases stayed unmatched. The CDR3 DNA is TGTGCCAGCAGTGTGACAGGGAACACAGATACGCAGTATTTT. It is translated as CASSVTGNTDTQYF.

DNA of the CDR3: TGTGCCAGCAGCCTACTACCGAACTATGGCTACACCTTC. Its translation: CASSLLPNYGYTF. V gene TRBV12-3 or TRBV12-4 combines with J gene TRBJ1-2; D not certain. Trimming removed 6 bases at V and 2 bases at J, with 10 bases between. The CDR3 sequence is 13 residues long.

J is TRBJ1-5 and V is TRBV9; 11 nucleotides agree with TRBD1. Germline V CDR1 and CDR2: SGDLS, YYNGEE. CDR3 size: 16 residues. Trimming cost V 5 bases and J 4 bases; bases outside gene matches: 8. This CDR3 reads CASSFGTGGVNQPQHF. CDR3 bases: TGTGCCAGCAGTTTCGGGACAGGGGGTGTTAATCAGCCCCAGCATTTT. The whole variable domain, filled in from reference TRBV9 and TRBJ1-5, reads DSGVTQTPKHLITATGQRVTLRCSPRSGDLSVYWYQQSLDQGLQFLIQYYNGEERAKGNILERFSAQQFPDLHSELNLSSLELGDSALYFCASSFGTGGVNQPQHFGDGTRLSIL.

This clone occurred a few times. At one end, the junction sequence differs from germline, possibly due to a read error. This chain connects TRBV6-2 or TRBV6-3 to TRBJ2-7; D is ambiguous. The CDR3 contains 11 residues. CDR1 and CDR2 (germline): MNHEY, SVGEGT. The CDR3: CASSDSYEQYF. The DNA for the CDR3 is TGTGCCAGCAGTGACTCCTACGAGCAGTACTTC.

The chain combines TRBV4-3 with TRBJ2-1, with D hard to call. The germline gives CDR1 LGHNA, CDR2 YSLEER. The CDR3 spans 13 residues. Trimming took off 3 bases at V and 6 bases at J, with 9 bases between the two ends. Here the CDR3 DNA reads TGCGCCAGCAGCCAGGACCTCATCAATGAGCAGTTCTTC. This encodes CASSQDLINEQFF.

The CDR3 DNA follows: TGTGCCAGCAGCTGGGATTCTAGCGGCGGAGCCCACGAGCAGTACTTC. It codes for CASSWDSSGGAHEQYF. The chain carries TRBV5-4 and TRBJ2-7; 7 bases fit TRBD2. Germline V gives CDR1 SGHNT, CDR2 YYREEE (reference sequence). With 3 bases clipped from V and 5 bases from J, the junction kept 14 bases outside the gene matches. The CDR3 runs to 16 residues.

The chain links TRBV24-1 to TRBJ2-1, with D possibly TRBD2 on 5 matching bases. The V gene's germline CDR1 is KGHDR and CDR2 SFDVKD. The CDR3 runs 13 residues. The V gene lost 7 bases and the J gene lost 5 bases, with 11 bases spanning the gap. CDR3 in DNA: TGTGCCACCAGGTGGAGGACCGACAATGAGCAGTTCTTC. Its translation is CATRWRTDNEQFF.

V is TRBV28 and J is TRBJ2-1; D tentatively reads TRBD1 or TRBD2 (5 bases each). CDR1 is MDHEN, CDR2 SYDVKM, per germline. This CDR3 contains 13 residues. The CDR3 DNA follows: TGTTCCGCTGGGGGATACTCCTACAATGAGCAGTTCTTC. Translating gives CSAGGYSYNEQFF.

V and J are TRBV19 and TRBJ2-3, with 7 bases matching TRBD1. This CDR3 region has 16 residues. Losses at the gene ends were 5 bases for V and 6 bases for J; bases not matched to a gene: 14. Per the germline V gene, CDR1 is LNHDA and CDR2 is SQIVND (reference sequence). The CDR3 is CASSRRTGTYMDTQYF. CDR3 coding DNA: TGTGCCAGTAGTCGGCGGACAGGAACCTATATGGATACGCAGTATTTT.

This chain connects TRBV7-2 to TRBJ1-5, with TRBD1 identical over 10 bases. Germline V lookup: CDR1 SGHTA, CDR2 FQGNSA. With V trimmed by 4 bases and J by 2 bases, 5 bases remained unmatched. The CDR3 has 16 amino acids. CDR3 sequence (DNA): TGTGCCAGCAGCTCTCATGGACAGGGGGGCAATCAGCCCCAGCATTTT. This encodes CASSSHGQGGNQPQHF.

This clone was seen only once. The V and J genes are TRBV27 and TRBJ2-5; D possibly corresponds to TRBD1 (5 bases). The V gene's germline CDR1 is MNHEY and CDR2 SMNVEV (reference sequence). This CDR3 has 15 amino acids. Trimming left V 5 bases short and J 3 bases short, with 16 bases between. This CDR3 is CASSPFLGREETQYF. DNA of the CDR3: TGTGCCAGCAGTCCCTTTCTCGGCAGGGAAGAGACCCAGTACTTC.